This T cell receptor beta chain originates from a study of identifying expanded T cells in peripheral blood. The CDR3 runs to 13 residues. CDR1 is SGHAT and CDR2 is FQDESV in the germline V gene (reference sequence). J gave up 6 bases and V 6 bases, and 6 bases lay outside the gene matches. This table comes from immunoSEQ multiplex PCR, and its TCRdb copy is limited to in-frame clones, with some not included. The sample includes about 100,000 clones, 88% seen only once; the top ten take roughly 14%. Worth noting for this clone: Its target is unknown.

Study-wide findings and caveats: Across healthy donors, higher total template counts meant significantly greater approximately 2-week count variance. Over approximately two and four weeks, about 15 and 19 clones changed, versus approximately 1.2 between replicates.

No infections or other immune events were documented during collection. The rearrangement joins TRBV11-1 to TRBJ2-3, with 7 bases identical to TRBD1. Sample: blood. This TCR came from a person aged 18 to 70 in good health. The CDR3 spells CASSYLRGDTQYF. CDR3 DNA sequence: TGTGCCAGCAGTTATCTCAGGGGGGATACGCAGTATTTT.